The source of this T cell receptor (beta chain) is a study of technical replicates of blood from four donors. On this clone: Germline and junction disagree at one end, which may indicate a read error.

The repertoire was sequenced with immunoSEQ multiplex PCR; TCRdb's copy has only in-frame clones and lacks some. Here the sample spans 100,000 or so clones, roughly 94% being singletons. The CDR3 consists of 14 residues. Germline V gives CDR1 LGHNT, CDR2 FRNRAP. The rearrangement uses TRBV12-5 and TRBJ1-3, with 11 bases that match TRBD1. The sequence was obtained from a human donor in good health. The source material was T cells isolated from PBMCs. The CDR3, as DNA: TGTGCTAGTGGTTTGGCCACGGACGGACAGGGGGCCCATTTT. It translates to CASGLATDGQGAHF.